The clone carrying this TCR beta chain was found a few times. These data are taken from a study of CD8 T cells in ankylosing spondylitis. V was shortened by 1 base and J by 1 base, with 14 bases between the two germline ends. The V gene's germline CDR1 is SGHTA and CDR2 FQGNSA. CDR3 length: 17 residues. TCRdb recomputed calls from the 5' RACE reads with MiXCR, one row per CDR3 protein. The table has 250,000 to 300,000 distinct CDR3 sequences, 15% to 20% seen once. The receptor comes from a male donor with ankylosing spondylitis or in good health (not recorded which). Specimen: blood, either unsorted or a sorted T cell fraction (not recorded which). The chain links TRBV7-2 to TRBJ1-5; a possible D gene is TRBD1 (6 bases). This CDR3 reads CASSLGGGGLSNQPQHF. CDR3 sequence (DNA): TGTGCCAGCAGCTTAGGGGGCGGGGGCCTGAGCAATCAGCCCCAGCATTTT. The full variable domain, in which reference TRBV7-2 and TRBJ1-5 provide the parts outside the CDR3, is GAGVSQSPSNKVTEKGKDVELRCDPISGHTALYWYRQSLGQGLEFLIYFQGNSAPDKSGLPSDRFSAERTGGSVSTLTIQRTQQEDSAVYLCASSLGGGGLSNQPQHFGDGTRLSIL.